What follows are 5 T cell receptor beta chains derived from one specimen sequenced in a study of T cells after yellow fever vaccination. In TCRdb, the 5' RACE reads were re-called with MiXCR into one record per CDR3 protein. The data contain approximately 250,000 distinct CDR3 sequences, 5.5% to 8.5% of them singletons. Material: CD4+ T cells sorted from PBMCs, obtained on the day of the yellow fever booster vaccination. The receptors were sampled from a man aged 25-40 years who received the YFV17D yellow fever vaccine.

Many counts were recorded for this clonotype. This rearrangement joins TRBV5-1 to TRBJ2-3, with 9 bases that match TRBD2. CDR3 length equals 16 residues. V lost 0 bases to trimming and J lost 2 bases; unmatched junction nucleotides: 4. CDR1 is SGHRS, CDR2 YFSETQ, per germline. The DNA for the CDR3 is TGCGCCAGCAGCTTGGGACTAGCGGAGAACACAGATACGCAGTATTTT. It codes for CASSLGLAENTDTQYF.

This clonotype was detected a few times. The chain employs TRBV28 and TRBJ2-3, with 14 bases aligning to TRBD2. The CDR3 covers 18 residues. Germline V CDR1 and CDR2: MDHEN, SYDVKM. V gave up 7 bases and J gave up 2 bases; unmatched junction bases: 11. The chain's CDR3 is CASTLGTSGRGVTDTQYF. For the CDR3, the DNA is TGTGCCAGCACCCTCGGGACTAGCGGGAGAGGGGTCACAGATACGCAGTATTTT.

A few counts support this clonotype. The DNA for the CDR3 is TGTGCCTGGAGTATAGGGTACTCCTACAATGAGCAGTTCTTC. It specifies CAWSIGYSYNEQFF. The chain combines TRBV30 with TRBJ2-1; unclear D gene. Germline loops: CDR1 GTSNPN, CDR2 SVGIG (reference sequence). CDR3 length equals 14 residues. The V end was cut by 2 bases, the J end by 0 bases, with 8 bases between.

The chain uses TRBV6-5 and TRBJ2-2; D is unclear. Trimming shortened V by 4 bases and J by 3 bases, and 12 bases separated the two germline ends. There are 15 residues in the CDR3. CDR1 and CDR2 (germline): MNHEY, SVGAGI. CDR3 DNA: TGTGCCAGCAGTTCCCCCGAGATCGACACCGGGGAGCTGTTTTTT. Protein sequence: CASSSPEIDTGELFF.

This clonotype occurred many times. The CDR3 protein is CASSPSLGLAPRWDYF. In nucleotides, the CDR3 is TGTGCCAGCAGTCCGAGCTTGGGACTAGCGCCGCGCTGGGATTACTTC. The chain uses TRBV12-3 or TRBV12-4 and TRBJ2-4, with 10 bases fitting TRBD2. This CDR3 region has 16 residues. V was clipped by 5 bases and J by 16 bases; unmatched bases: 20.